These T cell receptor beta chains were read from a single sample in a study of T cell responses to AZD1222 COVID-19 vaccine. The table came from immunoSEQ multiplex PCR; TCRdb's copy has only in-frame clones and leaves some out. The sample lists about 200,000 clones; approximately 93% were seen once. Sequencing used peripheral blood, obtained 28 days after the second AZD1222 dose. These receptors originate from an adult who received the AZD1222 COVID-19 vaccine. Both conserved end residues are part of each CDR3. Each record gives: J gene, clone size, D gene, V gene, CDR3 protein, CDR3 DNA. D genes are given only for firm matches. A clone size is listed for some rows: how often the clone was seen (once, few, many), or a class if it is expanded.

TRBJ1-2	-	-	TRBV3-1/TRBV3-2	CASSLGNGYTF	TGTGCCAGCAGCCTCGGCAATGGCTACACCTTC
TRBJ2-7	-	-	TRBV5-6	CASSPRVGGRVYEQYF	TGTGCCAGCAGCCCCAGGGTGGGGGGGCGTGTTTACGAGCAGTACTTC
TRBJ1-6	-	-	TRBV10-2	CASSEKAYNSPLHF	TGCGCCAGCAGCGAAAAGGCCTATAATTCACCCCTCCACTTT
TRBJ2-3	once	-	TRBV9	CASSGRTADTQYF	TGTGCCAGCAGCGGGAGGACTGCAGATACGCAGTATTTT
TRBJ2-5	-	TRBD2	TRBV7-2	CASSLGGSQETQYF	TGTGCCAGCAGCTTGGGGGGGTCTCAAGAGACCCAGTACTTC
TRBJ2-2	-	-	TRBV2	CASSGWGDRELFF	TGTGCCAGCAGCGGGTGGGGTGACCGGGAGCTGTTTTTT
TRBJ2-1	-	TRBD2	TRBV6-2/TRBV6-3	CASSYRVSGGYEQFF	TGTGCCAGCAGTTATCGGGTTAGCGGGGGGTATGAGCAGTTCTTC
TRBJ2-1	-	-	TRBV3-1/TRBV3-2	CASSQTASSYNEQFF	TGTGCCAGCAGCCAAACGGCGAGCTCCTACAATGAGCAGTTCTTC
TRBJ1-1	-	TRBD1	TRBV29-1	CSVDGQGWTEAFF	TGCAGCGTTGATGGACAGGGGTGGACTGAAGCTTTCTTT
TRBJ2-2	-	-	TRBV15	CATSRNRERAGELFF	TGTGCCACCAGCAGAAACAGGGAGCGGGCCGGGGAGCTGTTTTTT
TRBJ1-5	-	TRBD1	TRBV9	CASSIGQGASQPQHF	TGTGCCAGCAGCATAGGACAGGGGGCAAGTCAGCCCCAGCATTTT
TRBJ1-3	-	-	TRBV6-6	CASSYVSDRNTIYF	TGTGCCAGCAGTTACGTTTCGGACAGAAACACCATATATTTT
TRBJ1-4	-	TRBD1	TRBV28	CASSEQGATNEKLFF	TGTGCCAGCAGTGAACAGGGGGCAACTAATGAAAAACTGTTTTTT
TRBJ1-5	-	-	TRBV10-3	CAISEEGGGNQPQHF	TGTGCCATCAGTGAAGAAGGGGGTGGCAATCAGCCCCAGCATTTT
TRBJ1-3	once	-	TRBV30	CAWMGRKNSGNTIYF	TGTGCCTGGATGGGCAGGAAAAACTCTGGAAACACCATATATTTT
TRBJ1-6	-	-	TRBV19	CASNLSRGRNSPLHF	TGTGCCAGTAACCTCAGCAGGGGTCGGAATTCACCCCTCCACTTT
TRBJ2-4	-	TRBD1	TRBV4-1	CASSQDYWTGEFVQYF	TGCGCCAGCAGCCAAGATTATTGGACAGGGGAGTTCGTTCAGTACTTC
TRBJ1-4	-	TRBD1	TRBV29-1	CSVNRGLGTNEKLFF	TGCAGCGTTAACAGGGGGCTGGGAACTAATGAAAAACTGTTTTTT
TRBJ1-5	once	TRBD1	TRBV9	CASSVGWQGDQPQHF	TGTGCCAGCAGCGTAGGTTGGCAGGGGGACCAGCCCCAGCATTTT
TRBJ1-2	-	-	TRBV4-1	CASSQGAGRYGYTF	TGCGCCAGCAGCCAAGGGGCAGGGCGGTATGGCTACACCTTC
TRBJ2-1	-	-	TRBV2	CASSESSPYSYNEQFF	TGTGCCAGCAGTGAGAGTAGCCCTTACTCCTACAATGAGCAGTTCTTC
TRBJ2-1	-	TRBD2	TRBV28	CASSLFGLADSYNEQFF	TGTGCCAGCAGTTTATTTGGGCTAGCGGATTCCTACAATGAGCAGTTCTTC
TRBJ2-7	few	TRBD2	TRBV7-9	CASSLAYASGGAGSYEQYF	TGTGCCAGCAGCTTAGCTTATGCTAGCGGGGGGGCCGGTTCCTACGAGCAGTACTTC
TRBJ1-6	-	TRBD1	TRBV19	CASSPGTGRSSYNSPLHF	TGTGCCAGTAGTCCGGGGACAGGCCGGAGCTCCTATAATTCACCCCTCCACTTT
TRBJ1-5	-	-	TRBV6-1	CASSEVRYNQPQHF	TGTGCCAGCAGTGAAGTACGATACAATCAGCCCCAGCATTTT
TRBJ2-7	-	TRBD1	TRBV11-3	CASSLGQGAYEQYF	TGTGCCAGCAGCTTGGGACAGGGGGCATACGAGCAGTACTTC
TRBJ1-5	-	-	TRBV27	CASSLSTGPGQPQHF	TGTGCCAGCAGTTTATCGACGGGGCCGGGTCAGCCCCAGCATTTT
TRBJ1-1	-	TRBD1	TRBV7-9	CASSQGENTEAFF	TGTGCCAGCAGCCAGGGGGAGAACACTGAAGCTTTCTTT
TRBJ2-5	-	-	TRBV9	CASSARGGETQYF	TGTGCCAGCAGCGCCCGGGGTGGGGAGACCCAGTACTTC
TRBJ1-4	-	TRBD1	TRBV27	CASSSTGYNTNEKLFF	TGTGCCAGCAGTTCGACAGGGTATAACACTAATGAAAAACTGTTTTTT
TRBJ1-2	-	-	TRBV12-3/TRBV12-4	CASSFKADQSYTF	TGTGCCAGCAGTTTTAAGGCGGATCAGAGCTACACCTTC
TRBJ1-6	-	TRBD1	TRBV2	CASSEIAGTGLNSPLHF	TGTGCCAGCAGTGAGATAGCGGGGACAGGGCTGAATTCACCCCTCCACTTT
TRBJ2-2	once	TRBD2	TRBV25-1	CASSALAGVRELFF	TGTGCCAGCAGTGCACTAGCGGGGGTGCGGGAGCTGTTTTTT
TRBJ1-1	once	-	TRBV2	CASSYLSDEAFF	TGTGCCAGCAGCTATCTCTCGGATGAAGCTTTCTTT
TRBJ2-7	-	TRBD2	TRBV6-2/TRBV6-3	CASSYLNPATLSGASSYEQYF	TGTGCCAGCAGTTACCTAAACCCCGCAACGCTTAGCGGGGCTAGCTCCTACGAGCAGTACTTC
TRBJ1-5	-	-	TRBV5-4	CASSLDRGSNQPQHF	TGTGCCAGCAGCTTGGATAGGGGGAGCAATCAGCCCCAGCATTTT
TRBJ2-1	-	TRBD1	TRBV7-9	CASSPAGGAYNEQFF	TGTGCCAGCAGCCCAGCAGGGGGCGCCTACAATGAGCAGTTCTTC
TRBJ2-1	-	-	TRBV2	CASGRPYNEQFF	TGTGCCAGCGGCAGACCCTACAATGAGCAGTTCTTC
TRBJ2-7	-	TRBD1	TRBV13	CASSNRQGSTYEQYF	TGTGCCAGCAGCAACCGACAGGGGTCCACCTACGAGCAGTACTTC
TRBJ1-5	-	-	TRBV7-2	CASSLGVGMGNQPQHF	TGTGCCAGCAGCTTGGGGGTGGGTATGGGCAATCAGCCCCAGCATTTT
TRBJ2-3	-	-	TRBV6-5	CASSYRAPSTDTQYF	TGTGCCAGCAGTTACAGGGCCCCGAGCACAGATACGCAGTATTTT
TRBJ1-4	-	TRBD1	TRBV3-1/TRBV3-2	CASSRGQVPSKYEKLFF	TGTGCCAGCAGCCGCGGACAGGTCCCCTCTAAATATGAAAAACTGTTTTTT
TRBJ1-6	-	-	TRBV10-3	CAISEPTGLNSPLHF	TGTGCCATCAGTGAGCCGACAGGCCTAAATTCACCCCTCCACTTT
TRBJ2-3	-	-	TRBV19	CASSPGDKIPDTQYF	TGTGCCAGTAGCCCGGGGGACAAGATCCCAGATACGCAGTATTTT
TRBJ2-7	-	TRBD1	TRBV29-1	CSVSPGQGFYEQYF	TGCAGCGTCTCACCGGGACAGGGGTTCTACGAGCAGTACTTC